The 14 T cell receptor beta chains listed next were all sequenced from one sample in a study of blood T cells in healthy people across ages. It was with a sample-barcoded 5' primer and a J-beta primer mix that a second PCR of roughly 7 to 12 cycles was run. TCRdb called the 5' RACE reads again in MiXCR, with one record for every CDR3 protein. The table shows roughly 800,000 distinct CDR3 sequences, with about three fifths occurring only once. Sequenced material: blood. These receptor sequences come from a man aged 25-40 years in good health.

As DNA, the CDR3 is TGTGCCAGCAGCGACAGGGCCCAGGAGCCCCAGCATTTT. Translating gives CASSDRAQEPQHF. V is TRBV12-3 or TRBV12-4 and J is TRBJ1-5, with 7 bases that match TRBD1. V lost 6 bases to trimming and J lost 8 bases; unmatched junction nucleotides: 7. The CDR3 has 13 amino acids.

The count of this clonotype is one. The chain joins TRBV28 to TRBJ2-3; 9 bases line up with TRBD1. Per germline, CDR1 MDHEN and CDR2 SYDVKM. The CDR3 is made up of 15 amino acids. The V and J ends lost 8 bases and 6 bases, in that order; junction bases with no gene match: 12. Here the CDR3 DNA reads TGTGCCAGCGGGGGACCGGGACAGGGCGTGGATACGCAGTATTTT. It encodes CASGGPGQGVDTQYF.

V and J are TRBV7-2 and TRBJ2-7, with 7 bases fitting TRBD1. Germline V gives CDR1 SGHTA, CDR2 FQGNSA. The V and J ends lost 1 base and 9 bases, in that order; junction bases with no gene match: 21. The CDR3 runs to 18 residues. The CDR3 loop reads CASSLGPLGTEVVNGQYF. CDR3 nucleotide sequence: TGTGCCAGCAGCTTAGGCCCATTAGGGACAGAAGTTGTAAACGGGCAGTACTTC. Filled out from reference TRBV7-2 and TRBJ2-7, the complete variable domain reads GAGVSQSPSNKVTEKGKDVELRCDPISGHTALYWYRQSLGQGLEFLIYFQGNSAPDKSGLPSDRFSAERTGGSVSTLTIQRTQQEDSAVYLCASSLGPLGTEVVNGQYFGPGTRLTVT.

The rearrangement joins TRBV5-1 to TRBJ1-5; no definite D call. There are 16 residues in the CDR3. Germline V gene lookup returns CDR1 SGHRS and CDR2 YFSETQ. V lost 0 bases to trimming and J lost 4 bases, with 14 bases between them. The CDR3 DNA reads as TGCGCCAGCAGCTTGGGAGACTCCCCTGGTAATCAGCCCCAGCATTTT. It codes for CASSLGDSPGNQPQHF. Complete variable domain (other parts from reference TRBV5-1 and TRBJ1-5): KAGVTQTPRYLIKTRGQQVTLSCSPISGHRSVSWYQQTPGQGLQFLFEYFSETQRNKGNFPGRFSGRQFSNSRSEMNVSTLELGDSALYLCASSLGDSPGNQPQHFGDGTRLSIL.

The chain combines TRBV7-2 with TRBJ1-5; no firm D call. V dropped 5 bases and J dropped 1 base, with 9 bases sitting between them. The CDR3 runs to 14 residues. Germline V gives CDR1 SGHTA, CDR2 FQGNSA. The CDR3, as DNA: TGTGCCAGCAGCCCAGGACGAAGCAATCAGCCCCAGCATTTT. As protein: CASSPGRSNQPQHF.

V usage is TRBV29-1 and J usage is TRBJ2-7, with 7 bases lining up with TRBD2. Germline assignment: CDR1 SQVTM and CDR2 ANQGSEA. V gave up 7 bases and J gave up 4 bases; unmatched junction bases: 16. The CDR3 spans 15 residues. The CDR3 reads CSARGTKRGLYEQYF. The CDR3 DNA sequence: TGCAGCGCTAGAGGCACTAAGCGGGGTTTGTACGAGCAGTACTTC.

This clonotype was detected once. The chain carries TRBV5-1 and TRBJ2-2; D not certain. This CDR3 has 16 amino acids. Between the trimmed V and J ends, which lost 0 bases and 4 bases, there was a span of 13 bases. Germline-derived CDR1 and CDR2 are SGHRS and YFSETQ. The chain's CDR3 is CASSLDSVASTGELFF. As DNA, the CDR3 is TGCGCCAGCAGCTTGGATTCCGTAGCCTCCACCGGGGAGCTGTTTTTT.

V gene TRBV15 combines with J gene TRBJ2-7; D might be TRBD2 (6 bases). Germline CDR1 LNHNV, CDR2 YYDKDF (reference sequence). This CDR3 contains 19 residues. With 0 bases removed from V and 2 bases from J, the gap between germline ends came to 23 bases. For the CDR3, the DNA is TGTGCCACCAGCAGAGATTTCTTCTCGAGTAGCGGAGAAGCCTACGAGCAGTACTTC. Residues: CATSRDFFSSSGEAYEQYF.

CDR3 sequence reads: CASSFDSVGTDTQYF. The DNA of the CDR3 is TGTGCCAGCAGCTTTGATAGTGTTGGCACAGATACGCAGTATTTT. V is TRBV11-2 and J is TRBJ2-3; D unresolved. Germline loops: CDR1 SGHAT, CDR2 FQNNGV. V was clipped by 3 bases and J by 1 base, with 11 bases between them. There are 15 residues in the CDR3.

CDR3 sequence: CASTSRTVTGNTIYF. The CDR3 region has the DNA TGTGCCAGCACCAGTCGGACAGTAACGGGAAACACCATATATTTT. The J gene is TRBJ1-3, the V gene TRBV7-2; D possibly corresponds to TRBD1 (6 bases). Looked up from germline, CDR1 is SGHTA and CDR2 is FQGNSA. This CDR3 spans 15 amino acids. Trimming removed 7 bases from V and 4 bases from J, with 17 bases in between. The whole variable domain, filled in from reference TRBV7-2 and TRBJ1-3, reads GAGVSQSPSNKVTEKGKDVELRCDPISGHTALYWYRQSLGQGLEFLIYFQGNSAPDKSGLPSDRFSAERTGGSVSTLTIQRTQQEDSAVYLCASTSRTVTGNTIYFGEGSWLTVV.

This chain connects TRBV4-3 to TRBJ2-2; D gene unclear. Germline V lookup: CDR1 LGHNA, CDR2 YSLEER. The CDR3 has 15 amino acids. V lost 0 bases and J lost 6, with 11 bases in between. CDR3 nucleotides: TGCGCCAGCAGCCAAGATGGTGTTGGTCCCGGGGAGCTGTTTTTT. This encodes CASSQDGVGPGELFF.

V and J are TRBV24-1 and TRBJ2-7; D remains unclear. Germline loops: CDR1 KGHDR, CDR2 SFDVKD. This CDR3 is built from 12 residues. Between the trimmed V and J ends, which lost 5 bases and 3 bases, there was a span of 7 bases. This CDR3 reads CATSVDNYEQYF. The CDR3 DNA is TGTGCCACCAGTGTTGACAACTACGAGCAGTACTTC.

This sequence joins TRBV28 and TRBJ2-5; 7 positions agree with TRBD2. The DNA matches TRBJ2-7 better at its end, which makes the J call doubtful. The CDR3 is 17 amino acids. From germline, CDR1 is MDHEN and CDR2 SYDVKM. CDR3 nucleotides: TGTGCCAGCTTTGGTAGCTTGGGGGGGACGGGCCGCTACGAGCAGTACTTC. Amino acids: CASFGSLGGTGRYEQYF.

This clonotype was observed a few times. The V gene is TRBV6-5, the J gene TRBJ1-2; no reliable D call. The CDR3 spans 15 residues. Germline V gene lookup returns CDR1 MNHEY and CDR2 SVGAGI. V lost 0 bases and J 4 bases, leaving 12 bases between the germline ends. CDR3 DNA: TGTGCCAGCAGTTACTCGTCGGGAACCACCTATGGCTACACCTTC. Translating gives CASSYSSGTTYGYTF.